This passage covers 17 T cell receptor beta chains from one sample sequenced in a study of T-cell reconstitution after alpha-beta-depleted transplantation in children. During its preparation, the TCRbeta library received unique molecular identifiers. TCRdb passed the PCR reads through MiXCR, listing each CDR3 protein once. The sample contains almost 250,000 distinct CDR3 sequences, over 20% of which appear only once. The specimen was PBMCs, collected before TCRalphabeta/CD19-depleted stem cell transplant. These receptors all stem from a girl aged 2 to 9 with Fanconi anemia, due to receive a stem cell transplant.

Points on this clonotype: A clone one base away is much larger, so this may be a read error. The rearrangement links TRBV12-3 or TRBV12-4 to TRBJ2-1, with TRBD1 identical over 8 bases. This CDR3 region has 19 residues. The CDR3 coding sequence is TGTGCCATCAGTTTCGGAGGACAGGGTTTGCTAAGCTCCTACAATGAGCAGTTCTTC. This translates into CAISFGGQGLLSSYNEQFF.

The sample holds many counts of this clonotype. This chain joins TRBV20-1 and TRBJ2-7; perhaps D is TRBD1 or TRBD2 (6 bases each). The CDR3 sequence is 14 residues long. The V end was cut by 1 base, the J end by 4 bases, with 14 bases between. CDR1 is DFQATT, CDR2 SNEGSKA, per germline (reference sequence). CDR3 region: CSARGEGGVYEQYF. The CDR3, as DNA: TGCAGTGCTAGAGGCGAGGGGGGCGTGTACGAGCAGTACTTC.

The chain has TRBV7-6 and TRBJ2-5, with D possibly TRBD2 on 6 matching bases. This CDR3 comprises 17 residues. With 0 bases removed from V and 3 bases from J, the gap between germline ends came to 17 bases. CDR1 and CDR2 (germline): SGHVS, FNYEAQ. CDR3 loop: CASSLATSGTPKETQYF. Here the CDR3 DNA reads TGTGCCAGCAGCTTAGCAACATCCGGGACTCCGAAAGAGACCCAGTACTTC.

The genes are TRBV28 and TRBJ2-3; D not certain. Looked up from germline, CDR1 is MDHEN and CDR2 is SYDVKM. Trimming left V 7 bases short and J 0 bases short, with 17 bases between. The CDR3 consists of 16 residues. The CDR3 DNA reads TGTGCCAGCACCAACTTACGTCTTGGGAGCACAGATACGCAGTATTTT. Translation gives CASTNLRLGSTDTQYF.

This clonotype was seen more than once but under ten times. The chain recombines TRBV29-1 with TRBJ2-3; D may be TRBD1 (6 bases). Germline values: CDR1 SQVTM, CDR2 ANQGSEA. The CDR3 runs 13 residues. Trimming removed 7 bases from V and 2 bases from J, with 13 bases in between. This chain's CDR3 is CSDITGITDTQYF. DNA for the CDR3: TGCAGCGATATTACAGGGATCACAGATACGCAGTATTTT.

This chain links TRBV6-1 with TRBJ2-2; unclear D gene. With 4 bases removed from V and 1 base from J, the gap between germline ends came to 13 bases. This CDR3 region has 16 residues. CDR1 and CDR2 (germline): MNHNS, SASEGT. CDR3 protein: CASSAPSGENTGELFF. The CDR3 DNA reads TGTGCCAGCAGTGCCCCCTCAGGCGAGAACACCGGGGAGCTGTTTTTT.

This clonotype was detected many times. This chain connects TRBV6-5 to TRBJ2-5, with 9 bases lining up with TRBD2. The CDR3 contains 15 residues. Germline V CDR1 and CDR2: MNHEY, SVGAGI. The J segment lost 5 bases and the V segment lost 2 bases, leaving 6 bases of the junction unmatched. The DNA of the CDR3 is TGTGCCAGCAGTTACGGGGCGGGGGGGCCGGAGACCCAGTACTTC. This sequence encodes CASSYGAGGPETQYF.

The rearrangement joins TRBV4-2 to TRBJ1-1; perhaps TRBD1 as D (5 bases). The CDR3 spans 16 residues. Germline V gene lookup returns CDR1 LGHNA and CDR2 YNFKEQ. V lost 2 bases and J lost 1, with 14 bases in between. The CDR3 is CASSQPPGRRNTEAFF. In DNA, the CDR3 is TGTGCCAGCAGCCAACCTCCGGGACGGAGGAACACTGAAGCTTTCTTT.

In its sample, this clonotype was seen many times. This chain joins TRBV18 and TRBJ2-3, with D hard to call. The CDR3 extends over 12 amino acids. Germline CDR1 is KGHSH and CDR2 is LQKENI. Deletions cut 3 bases from V and 7 bases from J, with 8 bases between. The CDR3 DNA sequence: TGTGCCAGCTCACCCACCGACAATACGCAGTATTTT. Its translation is CASSPTDNTQYF.

V usage is TRBV28 and J usage is TRBJ2-5, with 10 bases fitting TRBD2. With 5 bases clipped from V and 9 bases from J, the junction kept 9 bases outside the gene matches. This CDR3 is built from 14 residues. In germline, CDR1 is MDHEN, CDR2 SYDVKM. The CDR3 DNA reads as TGTGCCAGCAGTCTCCTAGCGGGAGAAGGGGCCCAGTACTTC. Translated, it gives CASSLLAGEGAQYF.

The chain joins TRBV7-2 to TRBJ2-3; tentative D call: TRBD1 (5 bases). The germline CDR1 and CDR2 sequences are SGHTA and FQGNSA. V lost 1 base and J lost 5, with 7 bases in between. The CDR3 spans 13 residues. CDR3 sequence: CASSLGGEDTQYF. DNA of the CDR3: TGTGCCAGCAGCTTAGGGGGCGAAGATACGCAGTATTTT.

This clonotype was observed a few times. As DNA, the CDR3 is TGTGCCAGCAGCTTCGTCTGGGTGGGGGACCGCGAGCAGTACTTC. Protein sequence: CASSFVWVGDREQYF. The chain employs TRBV7-2 and TRBJ2-7; either TRBD1 or TRBD2 may supply D (5 bases each). CDR1 is SGHTA and CDR2 is FQGNSA in the germline V gene. The CDR3 sequence is 15 residues long. V was cut by 3 bases and J by 6 bases, with 18 bases left in between.

The CDR3: CASRPESAGIWGTGELFF. For the CDR3, the DNA is TGTGCCAGCCGACCGGAGTCAGCGGGTATTTGGGGCACCGGGGAGCTGTTTTTT. The gene calls are TRBV12-3 or TRBV12-4 and TRBJ2-2; tentative D call: TRBD2 (6 bases). This CDR3 has 18 amino acids. Trimming shortened V by 8 bases and J by 4 bases, and 26 bases separated the two germline ends.

In its sample, this clonotype was seen many times. The gene calls are TRBV5-1 and TRBJ1-2, with D unclear. The V end was cut by 0 bases, the J end by 8 bases, with 5 bases between. Germline CDR1 and CDR2: SGHRS and YFSETQ. CDR3 length: 11 amino acids. CDR3 sequence (DNA): TGCGCCAGCAGCTTGGGGACGGGCTACACCTTC. This translates into CASSLGTGYTF.

The rearrangement joins TRBV28 to TRBJ2-7; weak D call: TRBD2 (6 bases). Trimming stripped 6 bases from V and 1 base from J, with 16 bases between. CDR3 length equals 15 residues. Germline V gives CDR1 MDHEN, CDR2 SYDVKM. CDR3 bases: TGTGCCAGCAGCAGAGGACCAGGGAGGTCCTACGAGCAGTACTTC. It codes for CASSRGPGRSYEQYF.

The chain has TRBV9 and TRBJ2-2; TRBD2 matches 8 bases. CDR1 SGDLS and CDR2 YYNGEE come from the germline V gene. The V segment lost 1 base and the J segment 5 bases; nucleotides outside the gene matches: 7. The CDR3 loop spans 16 amino acids. The CDR3 protein is CASSVFSGMGTGELFF. The DNA for the CDR3 is TGTGCCAGCAGCGTATTTAGCGGGATGGGAACCGGGGAGCTGTTTTTT.

This clonotype has ten or more counts. V usage is TRBV7-6 and J usage is TRBJ1-2; TRBD1 might be the D (5 bases). The CDR3 is 15 residues long. Germline V gene lookup returns CDR1 SGHVS and CDR2 FNYEAQ. Trimming removed 0 bases at V and 9 bases at J, with 17 bases between. In nucleotides, the CDR3 is TGTGCCAGCAGCTTAGCGGGACGTTGGCAAGGAAGCTACACCTTC. Residues: CASSLAGRWQGSYTF.